The next 11 T cell receptor beta chains were all read from a single sample in a study of cytomegalovirus exposure and HLA in healthy donors. PCR employed 60 Vbeta and 13 Jbeta primers. Sequencing used immunoSEQ multiplex PCR; TCRdb keeps in-frame clones, though not all of them. Seen in this sample are just over 40,000 clones; the ten most common clones hold 6.2%. Sequencing was performed on PBMCs. These receptors all come from a man aged 30 to 39 in good health and CMV-seronegative.

In DNA form, the CDR3 reads TGCAGTGCGAATTACTACTACGAGCAGTACTTC. Its translation is CSANYYYEQYF. J is TRBJ2-7 and V is TRBV20-1; D is ambiguous. CDR3 length equals 11 residues. Trimming took off 6 bases at V and 3 bases at J, with 9 bases between the two ends. From germline, CDR1 is DFQATT and CDR2 SNEGSKA (reference sequence).

The V gene is TRBV5-6, the J gene TRBJ1-2; a weak D match, TRBD1 (5 bases). This CDR3 comprises 12 residues. Germline V CDR1 and CDR2: SGHDT, YYEEEE. V gave up 4 bases and J gave up 5 bases, with 9 bases separating them. The CDR3 is CASSPDRYGYTF. The CDR3 DNA reads as TGTGCCAGCAGCCCAGACAGATATGGCTACACCTTC.

The CDR3 nucleotides are TGTGCCAGCAGCTTCGAAACAAAACCTGGGGCCAACGTCCTGACTTTC. Its translation is CASSFETKPGANVLTF. V gene TRBV7-2 combines with J gene TRBJ2-6; D uncertain. This CDR3 region has 16 residues. CDR1 is SGHTA, CDR2 FQGNSA, per germline. V lost 3 bases, J lost 2 bases, and 11 bases lay in between.

The V and J genes are TRBV14 and TRBJ2-1; 7 bases are a match to TRBD2. Germline V gene lookup returns CDR1 SGHDN and CDR2 FVKESK. CDR3 length: 17 amino acids. V was clipped by 2 bases and J by 8 bases; unmatched bases: 15. The DNA of the CDR3 is TGTGCCAGCAGCCAAATTCTAATAGCGGGTCACGGCCATGAGCAGTTCTTC. This codes for CASSQILIAGHGHEQFF.

V is TRBV5-4 and J is TRBJ2-1; weak D call: TRBD2 (7 bases). CDR3 length: 15 residues. The germline V and J ends were trimmed by 4 bases and 5 bases, with 16 bases remaining between them. The germline V gene has CDR1 SGHNT and CDR2 YYREEE (reference sequence). The CDR3 loop reads CASSTSGGRHNEQFF. The CDR3 nucleotides are TGTGCCAGCAGCACCTCGGGGGGCCGGCACAATGAGCAGTTCTTC.

Here the CDR3 DNA reads TGCGCCAGCAGCCAAGAACGCCAGTTGAATAGCAATCAGCCCCAGCATTTT. Its protein is CASSQERQLNSNQPQHF. The rearrangement joins TRBV4-1 to TRBJ1-5; D not certain. V shed 0 bases and J shed 0 bases, with 12 bases lying between them. Germline lookup yields CDR1 MGHRA and CDR2 YSYEKL. CDR3 length equals 17 residues.

The V call is TRBV23-1, the J call TRBJ1-2; D remains ambiguous. TRBV23-1 is known as an ORF, though its function is uncertain. This CDR3 region has 15 residues. Trimming took off 8 bases at V and 4 bases at J, with 20 bases between the two ends. CDR3 coding DNA: TGCGCCAGCGGAATTTCAGGCCCCCCGGCCTATGGCTACACCTTC. It codes for CASGISGPPAYGYTF.

Regarding this clone: At one of its ends the junction is not consistent with the germline gene, which may arise from a read error. This chain uses TRBV7-2 with TRBJ2-1, with D hard to call. This CDR3 is 15 amino acids long. CDR1 is SGHTA, CDR2 FQGNSA, per germline. In nucleotides, the CDR3 is TGTGCCAGCAGTTCGAGGTGGAGCTCCGACAATGAGCAGTTCTTC. This codes for CASSSRWSSDNEQFF.

V usage is TRBV30 and J usage is TRBJ2-3; 8 bases are shared with TRBD2. Germline V gene sequence: CDR1 GTSNPN, CDR2 SVGIG (reference sequence). V dropped 2 bases and J dropped 3; count of bases not matched to a gene: 4. The CDR3 is made up of 14 amino acids. Here the CDR3 reads CAWSYQRETDTQYF. The CDR3 DNA reads TGTGCCTGGAGTTACCAGCGGGAGACAGATACGCAGTATTTT.

This sequence joins TRBV18 and TRBJ2-3, with D uncertain. The CDR3 length is 14 residues. Germline loops: CDR1 KGHSH, CDR2 LQKENI. Trimming pared 6 bases from V and 1 base from J, leaving 11 bases between. The CDR3 region is CASSPGGGTDTQYF. The CDR3 bases are TGTGCCAGCTCCCCGGGTGGAGGCACAGATACGCAGTATTTT.

The chain employs TRBV7-9 and TRBJ2-7; D might be TRBD1 (7 bases). V was shortened by 0 bases and J by 6 bases, with 15 bases between the two germline ends. Germline V gives CDR1 SEHNR, CDR2 FQNEAQ (reference sequence). CDR3 length: 15 residues. CDR3 region: CASSLAGGQSSEQYF. The CDR3 coding sequence is TGTGCCAGCAGCTTAGCGGGGGGACAGAGCTCCGAGCAGTACTTC.